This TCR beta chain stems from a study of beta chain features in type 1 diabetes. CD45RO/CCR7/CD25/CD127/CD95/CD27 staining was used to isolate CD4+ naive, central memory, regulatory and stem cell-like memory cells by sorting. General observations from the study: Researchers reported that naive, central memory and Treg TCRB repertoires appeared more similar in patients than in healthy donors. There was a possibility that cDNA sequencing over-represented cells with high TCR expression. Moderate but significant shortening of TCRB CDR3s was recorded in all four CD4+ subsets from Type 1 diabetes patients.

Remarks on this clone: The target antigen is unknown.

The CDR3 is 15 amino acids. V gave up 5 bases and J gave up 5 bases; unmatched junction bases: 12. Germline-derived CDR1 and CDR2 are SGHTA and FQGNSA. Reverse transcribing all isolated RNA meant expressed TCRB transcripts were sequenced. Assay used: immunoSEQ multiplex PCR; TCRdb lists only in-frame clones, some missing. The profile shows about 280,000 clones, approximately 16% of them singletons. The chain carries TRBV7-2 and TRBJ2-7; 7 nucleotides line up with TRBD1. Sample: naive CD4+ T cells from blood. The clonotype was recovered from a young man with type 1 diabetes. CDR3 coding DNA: TGTGCCAGCAGCCTACAGGGGATCGGCCCTGACGAGCAGTACTTC. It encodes CASSLQGIGPDEQYF.